The present T cell receptor beta chain was sequenced within a study of CD8 T cells in Susac syndrome. It was with random hexamers that about 0.45 to 1 ug RNA was reverse transcribed. TCRdb itself ran the immunoSEQ multiplex PCR reads through MiXCR, one entry per CDR3 protein. The repertoire holds approximately 150,000 distinct CDR3 sequences, with just over 90% as singletons. Sequencing used CD4+ T cells from PBMCs. This receptor was taken from a human donor in good health.

The CDR3 loop reads CSVERQRTDTQYF. The CDR3, as DNA: TGCAGCGTTGAAAGACAGCGCACAGATACGCAGTATTTT. V and J are TRBV29-1 and TRBJ2-3; D may be TRBD1 (5 bases). Trimming took 2 bases from V and 1 from J, leaving 7 bases between them. Germline loops: CDR1 SQVTM, CDR2 ANQGSEA. CDR3 length: 13 residues.